The present entry profiles one T cell receptor (beta chain) with its context. This clonotype was observed a few times. Its antigen specificity is not known. No base quality values were provided; no much bigger clone lies one nucleotide off. TCR beta repertoires were profiled from peripheral blood of more than ten young patients with multiple sclerosis to demonstrate the VDJtools post-analysis software. The multiple sclerosis patients were children and adolescents ranging in age from roughly 6 to 15 years. This specimen belongs to a study of post-analysis software for immune sequencing data (dated by TCRdb to the mid-2010s). Regarding the research as a whole: Disease courses on record covered relapsing-remitting, secondary progressive and progressive-relapsing multiple sclerosis, though some patients had no subtype annotation. The patient repertoires were set against around eleven previously published healthy control repertoires from donors whose ages ranged from roughly 6 to 27 years. A subset of samples was prepared in parallel using single-end sample barcoding, then pooled and co-amplified after Illumina adapter ligation. Broad study findings and their caveats: Compared with controls, multiple sclerosis patients had significantly lower normalized Chao1 diversity, a finding suggesting substantial peripheral T-cell clonal expansion. Direct clustering with F measure revealed strong co-clustering of samples prepared in the same batch, which led to a batch-effect correction. The control group was slightly older than the multiple sclerosis patient group.

The library relied on PCR. Sequencer: Illumina HiSeq 2500. To reduce PCR and sequencing biases, unique molecular identifiers were built into the TCR beta cDNA libraries. Per 1 to 10 million input T cells, 500,000 or so cDNA molecules were obtained, such that each molecule approximated one T cell. The patient libraries were prepared and sequenced using the same protocol as the earlier healthy control dataset. Within a given batch, samples were prepared together, multiplexed and sequenced on the same HiSeq lane. The original pipeline was this. MIGEC was used to process the raw barcoded reads, and molecular identifier groups with only a single read were discarded before consensus assembly and CDR3 extraction. VDJtools was used for post-analysis of the clonotype tables, and diversity was normalized by down-sampling every dataset to the size of the smallest sample. Repertoire overlap clustering matched CDR3 amino acid but not nucleotide sequences to correct batch-related cross-sample contamination. Using fastp trimming at Q25 and MiXCR clonotype assembly, TCRdb reanalyzed the public sequencing data and kept in-frame beta chains. Entries are consolidated by CDR3 protein sequence, retaining the most common genes and DNA. The V and J calls and clone size are TCRdb's, not the authors'. This sample has hundreds of thousands of distinct CDR3 sequences in its table, and roughly 30% of those were observed once. The ten largest make up about 0.5% of the sample.

The source is a girl aged 10-17 years with multiple sclerosis. Sequencing was done on a sample of blood.

CDR3 protein: CAISERSSGATYEQYF. The sequenced DNA is TGTGCCATCAGTGAGAGGAGTAGCGGGGCCACCTACGAGCAGTACTTC. The V and J genes are TRBV10-3 and TRBJ2-7; 8 bases in between match TRBD2. The CDR3 has 16 amino acids, counting the end cysteine and phenylalanine. Only CDR3 DNA is held: 48 bases, read in frame from base 1. CDR1 ENHRY and CDR2 SYGVKD are derived from the germline V gene. For this chain, trimming is 2 bases at the V end and 2 bases at the J end, and the number of junction bases without a gene match is 8.